This paragraph reports one TCR beta chain. The antigen is not known. The data stem from a study of blood T cells in healthy people across ages. Peripheral blood from each donor was collected in a volume of about 10 milliliters. With a J-beta primer mix and a sample-barcoded 5' primer, a second PCR ran about 7 to 11 cycles. All cDNA molecules were each tagged by a template-switch adaptor with 12 random nucleotides. MiXCR, run by TCRdb on the 5' RACE reads, gives a single entry per CDR3 protein. The table includes about 1.8 million distinct CDR3 sequences, about 50% detected once. Findings and caveats of the study: Diversity of TCR beta per million T cells declined in a roughly linear way with age.

The CDR3 covers 13 residues. V dropped 8 bases and J dropped 5 bases, with 13 bases sitting between them. Germline V lookup: CDR1 MNHEY, CDR2 SVGEGT. The chain employs TRBV6-2 or TRBV6-3 and TRBJ2-1; tentatively, D is TRBD2 (5 bases). The sequence derives from a woman in her thirties or forties in good health. Sequencing was done on a sample of blood. CDR3 region: CASHRGMHNEQFF. CDR3 in DNA: TGTGCCAGCCACAGAGGGATGCACAATGAGCAGTTCTTC.